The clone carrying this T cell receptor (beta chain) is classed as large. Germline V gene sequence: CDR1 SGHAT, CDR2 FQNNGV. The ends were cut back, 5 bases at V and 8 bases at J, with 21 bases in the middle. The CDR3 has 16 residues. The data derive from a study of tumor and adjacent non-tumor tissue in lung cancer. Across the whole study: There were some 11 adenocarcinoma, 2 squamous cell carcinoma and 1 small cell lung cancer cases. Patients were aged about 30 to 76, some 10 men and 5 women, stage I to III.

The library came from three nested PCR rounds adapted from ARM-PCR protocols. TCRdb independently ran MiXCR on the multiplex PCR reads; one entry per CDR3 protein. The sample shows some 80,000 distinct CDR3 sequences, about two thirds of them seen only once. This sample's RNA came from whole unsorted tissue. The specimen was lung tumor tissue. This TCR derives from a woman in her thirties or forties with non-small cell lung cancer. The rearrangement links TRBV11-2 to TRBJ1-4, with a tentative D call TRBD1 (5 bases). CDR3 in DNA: TGTGCCAGCAGCCTTCAGGGCCAGGTGCAGGGCGAAAAACTGTTTTTT. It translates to CASSLQGQVQGEKLFF.